A selection of T cell receptor beta chains follows, all from one sample in a study of T-cell memory formation after mild COVID-19. TCRdb re-analysed the 5' RACE reads in MiXCR, keeping a single row per CDR3 protein. The sample lists roughly 160,000 distinct CDR3 sequences, 13% occurring once. The sample was PBMCs or a T cell subset sorted from them (not recorded which). These receptors all stem from a man younger than 35 who had mild COVID-19 (a few samples of this study predate the infection). Cell type and time point are not known. Each CDR3 is given with its conserved first and last residue. The D gene is left open where the match is weak. Some rows mark clone size as missing; the rest say once, few, many or name a class of expanded clone.

d_call	v_call	j_call	clone_size	cdr3_nt	cdr3_aa
TRBD1	TRBV11-2	TRBJ1-1	few	TGTGCCAGCAGCTTTTACAGGGGGCGCGGAGCTTTCTTT	CASSFYRGRGAFF
.	TRBV6-2/TRBV6-3	TRBJ2-4	few	TGTGCCAGCAGTTTAACGCGGACAGTAGCCAAAAACATTCAGTACTTC	CASSLTRTVAKNIQYF
.	TRBV15	TRBJ2-5	.	TGTGCCACCAGCAGAGATCCCAAAGAGACCCAGTACTTC	CATSRDPKETQYF
.	TRBV6-6	TRBJ2-7	.	TGTGCCAGCAGTTACTCGTTAGGCGGCGAGCAGTACTTC	CASSYSLGGEQYF
TRBD2	TRBV5-8	TRBJ2-5	few	TGTGCCAGCAACTCCGGACTAGCGGGAGGAGAGACCCAGTACTTC	CASNSGLAGGETQYF
.	TRBV5-1	TRBJ2-3	.	TGCGCCTCTCGTATTAGCACAGATAAGCAGTATTTT	CASRISTDKQYF
TRBD1	TRBV20-1	TRBJ2-5	.	TGCAGTGCTCCGGGACAGGTCCAAGAGACCCAGTACTTC	CSAPGQVQETQYF
.	TRBV7-9	TRBJ1-4	.	TGTGCCAGCAGCCAGGGGTCTAATGAAAAACTGTTTTTT	CASSQGSNEKLFF
.	TRBV7-3	TRBJ1-6	once	TGTGCCAGCAGCTTAATGGCAGGGAAGAATTCACCCCTCCACTTT	CASSLMAGKNSPLHF
TRBD2	TRBV10-3	TRBJ2-1	few	TGTGCCATCAGCACTCAGCGGGGGGCCTACAATGAGCAGTTCTTC	CAISTQRGAYNEQFF
.	TRBV5-1	TRBJ1-2	.	TGCGCCAGCAGCTTGTTGGAATCCTATGGCTACACCTTC	CASSLLESYGYTF
.	TRBV19	TRBJ1-1	.	TGTGCCAGTAGCTCTGGGGCCGGTCAGAACACTGAAGCTTTCTTT	CASSSGAGQNTEAFF
TRBD2	TRBV15	TRBJ2-3	few	TGTGCCACCACTAGCGGCCTAAGCACAGATACGCAGTATTTT	CATTSGLSTDTQYF
TRBD2	TRBV3-1	TRBJ2-5	.	TGTGCCAGCAGCCCCTACGATGGAAGCGGGGGGAAAGAGACCCAGTACTTC	CASSPYDGSGGKETQYF
TRBD1	TRBV5-1	TRBJ2-2	.	TGCGCCAGCAGCTTAAGGAGACAGGGAAACACCGGGGAGCTGTTTTTT	CASSLRRQGNTGELFF
TRBD1	TRBV5-6	TRBJ1-5	.	TGTGCCAGCAGCGCCTCCGGGACAGGGCGAGGGCAGCCCCAGCATTTT	CASSASGTGRGQPQHF
.	TRBV12-3/TRBV12-4	TRBJ2-5	.	TGTGCCAGCAGTCGGAACGCCGGGAAAGAGACCCAGTACTTC	CASSRNAGKETQYF
TRBD2	TRBV9	TRBJ2-2	few	TGTGCCAGCAGCGTAGGATTAGCGGGGGTCCTCGTCGGGGAGCTGTTTTTT	CASSVGLAGVLVGELFF
.	TRBV5-4	TRBJ2-3	.	TGTGCCAGCAGCTTGGCCCAGGGGACAGATACGCAGTATTTT	CASSLAQGTDTQYF
.	TRBV20-1	TRBJ1-2	.	TGCAGTGCTAGTGTCGGAGCGTCCGCTGGTGGCTACACCTTC	CSASVGASAGGYTF
TRBD1	TRBV12-3/TRBV12-4	TRBJ1-1	.	TGTGCCAGCACCACACAGGGGAGGAGCACTGAAGCTTTCTTT	CASTTQGRSTEAFF
TRBD1	TRBV27	TRBJ2-1	.	TGTGCCAGCAGCGCTGGGTGGGGACAGTCCTCCTACAATGAGCAGTTCTTC	CASSAGWGQSSYNEQFF
.	TRBV5-1	TRBJ2-3	many	TGCGCCAGCAGCTTGGCCGGCAGGGGCACAGATACGCAGTATTTT	CASSLAGRGTDTQYF
.	TRBV15	TRBJ2-7	few	TGTGCCACCAGCAGGCACGGGGACTACGAGCAGTACTTC	CATSRHGDYEQYF
TRBD1	TRBV7-2	TRBJ1-5	.	TGTGCCAGCAGCTTAACCGGGACAGGGACCAATCAGCCCCAGCATTTT	CASSLTGTGTNQPQHF
.	TRBV18	TRBJ1-5	.	TGTGCCAGCTCACCTAGAAATCAGCCCCAGCATTTT	CASSPRNQPQHF
TRBD2	TRBV20-1	TRBJ2-7	few	TGCAGTGCAAGGACTAGCGGGGGACGGAACTACGAGCAGTACTTC	CSARTSGGRNYEQYF
.	TRBV3-1	TRBJ2-7	few	TGTGCCAGCAGCCTTTCACCGCAGGGCCGGAGCGAGCAGTACTTC	CASSLSPQGRSEQYF
TRBD1	TRBV2	TRBJ2-3	few	TGTGCCAGCAGTGAACCGAGGACAGGGGGAACAGATACGCAGTATTTT	CASSEPRTGGTDTQYF
TRBD2	TRBV11-2	TRBJ2-3	.	TGTGCCAGCAGCTTCCGGACTAGCGGAGATACGCAGTATTTT	CASSFRTSGDTQYF
.	TRBV5-1	TRBJ2-7	.	TGCGCCAGCAGCTTGGCGGGAGCCGCCCGGGAGGAGCAGTACTTC	CASSLAGAAREEQYF
.	TRBV7-2	TRBJ2-1	few	TGTGCCAGCAGCCCCCCAAGGGGGGTTTACAATGAGCAGTTCTTC	CASSPPRGVYNEQFF
TRBD1	TRBV7-9	TRBJ2-7	few	TGTGCCAGCAGCTTAGCCCCGGGACAGGGGAACTCCTACGAGCAGTACTTC	CASSLAPGQGNSYEQYF
.	TRBV7-2	TRBJ2-3	few	TGTGCCAGCAGCCCCTCAACGGGTTACGATACGCAGTATTTT	CASSPSTGYDTQYF
TRBD1	TRBV5-1	TRBJ1-3	few	TGCGCCAGCAGCCCAGGACAGGAAAACTCTGGAAACACCATATATTTT	CASSPGQENSGNTIYF
.	TRBV11-2	TRBJ2-3	.	TGTGCCAGCGGCATAGATCACACAGATACGCAGTATTTT	CASGIDHTDTQYF
TRBD2	TRBV11-2	TRBJ2-7	few	TGTGCCAGCAGCCCGCCTAGCGGGATGACCTACGAGCAGTACTTC	CASSPPSGMTYEQYF
.	TRBV20-1	TRBJ1-2	.	TGCAGTGCCACCGACAGCTATGGCTACACCTTC	CSATDSYGYTF
.	TRBV5-1	TRBJ1-1	few	TGCGCCAGCAGCTCCCTCCCCCCCGCCACTGAAGCTTTCTTT	CASSSLPPATEAFF
TRBD1	TRBV5-1	TRBJ1-1	few	TGCGCCAGCAGCTTGGAGGGGGCGGCGGCTGAAGCTTTCTTT	CASSLEGAAAEAFF
.	TRBV7-2	TRBJ2-5	.	TGTGCCAGCAGCTTTCAGGGGACGGAGACCCAGTACTTC	CASSFQGTETQYF
.	TRBV5-1	TRBJ2-3	few	TGCGCCAGCAGCACCCCGAAGGATACGCAGTATTTT	CASSTPKDTQYF
.	TRBV20-1	TRBJ2-2	few	TGCAGTGCTCTAAGTGGGCAGACCGGGGAGCTGTTTTTT	CSALSGQTGELFF
.	TRBV23-1	TRBJ2-2	.	TGCGCCAGCAGTCAATCTATCGGCAGGCCCCCCGGGGAGCTGTTTTTT	CASSQSIGRPPGELFF
.	TRBV29-1	TRBJ2-1	.	TGCAGCGGCCTGTACTCCTACAATGAGCAGTTCTTC	CSGLYSYNEQFF
.	TRBV7-8	TRBJ1-1	.	TGTGCCAGCAGCTTAGCGAACGGAGGTTCGAACACTGAAGCTTTCTTT	CASSLANGGSNTEAFF